Each of the 23 T cell receptor beta chains below was sequenced from the same sample in a study of T cells after yellow fever vaccination. TCRdb used MiXCR to reprocess the 5' RACE reads, holding one entry per CDR3 protein. The sample lists over 250,000 distinct CDR3 sequences; roughly 5.2% were seen once. The sequences come from CD4+ T cells sorted from PBMCs, collected on the day of the yellow fever booster vaccination. The source of these receptors is a young man who received the YFV17D yellow fever vaccine.

This clonotype came up a few times. The chain is built from TRBV20-1 and TRBJ2-1; a weak D match, TRBD1 (6 bases). Trimming stripped 6 bases from V and 8 bases from J, with 17 bases between. This CDR3 has 13 residues. The germline CDR1 and CDR2 sequences are DFQATT and SNEGSKA (reference sequence). The DNA of the CDR3 is TGCAGTGCACCTCAGGACAGTCGGCATGAGCAGTTCTTC. Its protein is CSAPQDSRHEQFF.

The CDR3 reads CASSPPLAGADAGTQYF. The CDR3 bases are TGTGCCAGCAGTCCACCGCTAGCGGGGGCAGATGCGGGTACGCAGTATTTT. The chain carries TRBV5-4 and TRBJ2-3; 10 nucleotides agree with TRBD2. Germline V CDR1 and CDR2: SGHNT, YYREEE (reference sequence). There are 17 residues in the CDR3. Germline trimming cut 5 bases from V and 8 bases from J; bases unmatched to any gene: 17.

The V and J genes are TRBV12-3 or TRBV12-4 and TRBJ1-5; the D is unclear. The length of the CDR3 is 13 residues. Trimming cost V 8 bases and J 1 base, with 9 bases left between them. The CDR3 spells CASVADSNQPQHF. The CDR3 DNA reads TGTGCCAGCGTGGCGGACAGCAATCAGCCCCAGCATTTT.

The chain couples TRBV6-4 to TRBJ2-3; 9 nucleotides match TRBD2. Per germline, CDR1 MRHNA and CDR2 SNTAGT. V gave up 3 bases and J gave up 4 bases; unmatched junction bases: 2. The CDR3 sequence is 14 residues long. In DNA, the CDR3 is TGTGCCAGCAGTGAAGAGCGGGGGGCAGATACGCAGTATTTT. This sequence encodes CASSEERGADTQYF.

This clonotype came up a few times. The rearrangement uses TRBV5-1 and TRBJ1-5; 7 bases line up with TRBD1. Germline assignment: CDR1 SGHRS and CDR2 YFSETQ. The CDR3 is 15 amino acids. The ends lost 0 bases at V and 6 bases at J; junction bases unmatched: 6. The CDR3 spells CASSLEGQERQPQHF. CDR3 in DNA: TGCGCCAGCAGCTTGGAAGGACAGGAGCGTCAGCCCCAGCATTTT.

This clonotype was observed many times. The genes are TRBV12-3 or TRBV12-4 and TRBJ1-1; a possible D gene is TRBD1 (6 bases). The CDR3 spans 12 residues. Between the trimmed V and J ends, which lost 8 bases and 1 base, there was a span of 8 bases. The CDR3 nucleotides read TGTGCCAGCTCCAGGGGGAACACTGAAGCTTTCTTT. Residues: CASSRGNTEAFF.

This clonotype was seen many times. This chain links TRBV12-3 or TRBV12-4 with TRBJ2-1; the match to TRBD2 covers 11 bases. The CDR3 has 16 amino acids. The trim removed 6 bases at V and 4 bases at J, leaving 8 bases unmatched. CDR3 loop: CASSLGSGGVYNEQFF. CDR3 DNA: TGTGCCAGCAGCTTGGGTAGCGGGGGGGTATACAATGAGCAGTTCTTC.

The sample holds a few counts of this clonotype. The genes are TRBV7-7 and TRBJ2-2; TRBD1 might be the D (6 bases). Germline V gene sequence: CDR1 SSHAT, CDR2 FNYEAQ (reference sequence). Deletions cut 5 bases from V and 3 bases from J, with 10 bases between. The CDR3 has 14 residues. For the CDR3, the DNA is TGTGCCAGCAGCCCTGGACAGCACACCGGGGAGCTGTTTTTT. It codes for CASSPGQHTGELFF.

Regarding this clonotype: A much larger clone lies one base from this, so it may be a read error. V is TRBV12-3 or TRBV12-4 and J is TRBJ1-5; D may be TRBD1 (6 bases). The CDR3 spans 14 residues. The CDR3 bases are TGTGCCAGCAGCTTGAGGGGGAGCAATCACCCCCAGCATTTT. This codes for CASSLRGSNHPQHF.

This clonotype has only a few counts. The chain recombines TRBV18 with TRBJ2-7; D possibly matches TRBD1 or TRBD2 (7 bases each). The CDR3 covers 15 residues. V lost 4 bases and J 4 bases, leaving 17 bases between the germline ends. Looked up from germline, CDR1 is KGHSH and CDR2 is LQKENI. The CDR3 coding sequence is TGTGCCAGCTCACGACGACAGGGAGCGGGGTACGAGCAGTACTTC. Translated: CASSRRQGAGYEQYF. The full variable domain, rest sourced from reference TRBV18 and TRBJ2-7, is NAGVMQNPRHLVRRRGQEARLRCSPMKGHSHVYWYRQLPEEGLKFMVYLQKENIIDESGMPKERFSAEFPKEGPSILRIQQVVRGDSAAYFCASSRRQGAGYEQYFGPGTRLTVT.

This clonotype was recorded a few times. The chain combines TRBV5-1 with TRBJ2-7, with 9 bases fitting TRBD1. Germline trimming cut 5 bases from V and 9 bases from J; bases unmatched to any gene: 12. This CDR3 is built from 14 residues. Germline CDR1 and CDR2: SGHRS and YFSETQ. Here the CDR3 DNA reads TGCGCCAGCAGGTCAGGGACAGGGCCGTGGGGGCAGTACTTC. As protein: CASRSGTGPWGQYF.

Many counts were recorded for this clonotype. The chain joins TRBV5-4 to TRBJ2-3, with TRBD2 identical over 11 bases. Germline V gene sequence: CDR1 SGHNT, CDR2 YYREEE (reference sequence). V dropped 4 bases and J dropped 2; count of bases not matched to a gene: 6. This CDR3 comprises 16 residues. Here the CDR3 DNA reads TGTGCCAGCAGCGACATGACTAGCGGGGTCACAGATACGCAGTATTTT. Translating gives CASSDMTSGVTDTQYF.

This chain links TRBV5-6 with TRBJ2-6, with TRBD1 as a possible D gene (5 bases). The CDR3 sequence is 17 residues long. Germline V CDR1 and CDR2: SGHDT, YYEEEE. Trimming removed 0 bases from V and 0 bases from J, with 10 bases in between. The CDR3 loop is CASSLGPDSSGANVLTF. The CDR3 nucleotides are TGTGCCAGCAGCTTGGGGCCCGACAGCTCTGGGGCCAACGTCCTGACTTTC.

This chain links TRBV4-1 with TRBJ2-4; D not resolved. V was shortened by 0 bases and J by 4 bases, with 10 bases between the two germline ends. Looked up from germline, CDR1 is MGHRA and CDR2 is YSYEKL. This CDR3 is 15 amino acids long. The CDR3: CASSQDGWDKNIQYF. As DNA, the CDR3 is TGCGCCAGCAGCCAAGACGGGTGGGATAAAAACATTCAGTACTTC.

This clonotype was picked up many times. The CDR3, as DNA: TGTGCCAGCAGATTCGACGGCGTCCTAACTGAAGCTTTCTTT. It codes for CASRFDGVLTEAFF. This chain joins TRBV14 and TRBJ1-1; no reliable D call. Germline V gives CDR1 SGHDN, CDR2 FVKESK. The CDR3 contains 14 residues. Trimming left V 6 bases short and J 5 bases short, with 16 bases between.

This rearrangement joins TRBV5-5 to TRBJ2-7, with D perhaps matching TRBD2 (5 bases). Germline V gives CDR1 SGHKS, CDR2 YYEKEE (reference sequence). V was shortened by 3 bases and J by 0 bases, with 10 bases between the two germline ends. This CDR3 is built from 14 residues. CDR3: CASSYAGDSYEQYV. The CDR3 DNA sequence: TGTGCCAGCAGCTACGCCGGGGACTCCTACGAGCAGTACGTC.

This chain connects TRBV5-4 to TRBJ2-3; D assignment may be TRBD1 or TRBD2 (6 bases each). The germline V gene encodes CDR1 SGHNT and CDR2 YYREEE (reference sequence). Trimming removed 4 bases at V and 9 bases at J, with 18 bases between. The CDR3 covers 14 residues. The CDR3 region is CASSPRGEIGTQYF. The DNA of the CDR3 is TGTGCCAGCAGCCCGAGGGGGGAGATAGGCACGCAGTATTTT.

This clonotype was observed a handful of times. This chain joins TRBV5-4 and TRBJ2-5; D remains unclear. The CDR3 runs 13 residues. In germline, CDR1 is SGHNT, CDR2 YYREEE (reference sequence). Trimming stripped 3 bases from V and 0 bases from J, with 6 bases between. The CDR3 protein is CASSSRDQETQYF. The CDR3 DNA reads as TGTGCCAGCAGCTCCAGAGACCAAGAGACCCAGTACTTC.

This clonotype was seen a handful of times. The chain links TRBV20-1 to TRBJ1-5, with TRBD1 matching 7 bases. CDR1 and CDR2 (germline): DFQATT, SNEGSKA (reference sequence). This CDR3 is 16 amino acids long. V shed 2 bases, J shed 2 bases, and the junction held 9 bases outside the gene matches. The CDR3 protein is CSARTYRGEGNQPQHF. The CDR3 DNA follows: TGCAGTGCTAGAACGTACAGGGGAGAGGGCAATCAGCCCCAGCATTTT.

This clonotype was counted between two and nine times. J is TRBJ1-2 and V is TRBV7-9; D remains unclear. V gave up 5 bases and J gave up 3 bases, with 7 bases separating them. This CDR3 has 12 amino acids. Per the germline V gene, CDR1 is SEHNR and CDR2 is FQNEAQ (reference sequence). CDR3 nucleotide sequence: TGTGCCAGCAGCCCGAATGACTATGGCTACACCTTC. Translating it yields CASSPNDYGYTF.

A few counts support this clonotype. V gene TRBV4-1 combines with J gene TRBJ2-7, with a tentative D call TRBD2 (5 bases). The CDR3 covers 13 residues. V lost 3 bases to trimming and J lost 3 bases, with 9 bases between them. Germline assignment: CDR1 MGHRA and CDR2 YSYEKL. The CDR3 nucleotides are TGCGCCAGCAGCCAGGGAGCCGGCTACGAGCAGTACTTC. Amino acid sequence: CASSQGAGYEQYF.

In its sample, this clonotype was seen a few times. The chain employs TRBV5-1 and TRBJ2-1; D perhaps matches TRBD2 (5 bases). The CDR3 extends over 16 amino acids. V was pared by 0 bases and J by 0 bases, with 10 bases between. Germline V gene data show CDR1 as SGHRS and CDR2 as YFSETQ. CDR3 loop: CASSLASGYSYNEQFF. In nucleotides, the CDR3 is TGCGCCAGCAGCTTGGCTTCGGGGTACTCCTACAATGAGCAGTTCTTC.

This clonotype was counted many times. The chain recombines TRBV3-1 with TRBJ1-5; the D gene is possibly TRBD1 (6 bases). Trimming took 6 bases from V and 8 from J, leaving 11 bases between them. Germline V gene lookup returns CDR1 LGHDT and CDR2 YNNKEL (reference sequence). This CDR3 contains 12 residues. The DNA of the CDR3 is TGTGCCAGCAGTCGGGACACCGAGCCCCAGCATTTT. Its protein product is CASSRDTEPQHF.